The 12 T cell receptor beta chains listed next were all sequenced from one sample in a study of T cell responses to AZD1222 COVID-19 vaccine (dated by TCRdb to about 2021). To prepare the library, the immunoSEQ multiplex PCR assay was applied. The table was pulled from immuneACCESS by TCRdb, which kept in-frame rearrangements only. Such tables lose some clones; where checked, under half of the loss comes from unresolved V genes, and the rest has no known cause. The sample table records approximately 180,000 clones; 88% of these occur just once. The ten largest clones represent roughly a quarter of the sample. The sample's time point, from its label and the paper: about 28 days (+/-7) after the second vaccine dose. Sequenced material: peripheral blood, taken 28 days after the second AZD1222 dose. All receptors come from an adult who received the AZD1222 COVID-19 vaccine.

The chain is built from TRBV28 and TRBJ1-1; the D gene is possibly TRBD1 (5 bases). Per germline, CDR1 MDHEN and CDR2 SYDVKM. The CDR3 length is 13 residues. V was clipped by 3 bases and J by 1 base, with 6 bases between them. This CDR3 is CASSLQGNTEAFF. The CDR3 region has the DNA TGTGCCAGCAGTTTGCAGGGGAACACTGAAGCTTTCTTT.

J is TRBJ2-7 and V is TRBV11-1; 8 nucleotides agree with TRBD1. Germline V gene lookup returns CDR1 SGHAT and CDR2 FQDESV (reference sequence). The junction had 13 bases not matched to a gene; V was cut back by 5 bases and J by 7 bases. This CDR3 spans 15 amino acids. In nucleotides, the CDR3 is TGTGCCAGCAGCCTCCAGACAGGGGCGTACCTAGAGCAGTACTTC. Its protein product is CASSLQTGAYLEQYF.

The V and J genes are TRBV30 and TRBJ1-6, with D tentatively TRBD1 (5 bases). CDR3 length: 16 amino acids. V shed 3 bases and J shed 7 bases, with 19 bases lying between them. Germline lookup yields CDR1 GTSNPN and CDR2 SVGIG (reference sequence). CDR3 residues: CAWSAVSGRSNSPLHF. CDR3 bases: TGTGCCTGGAGCGCCGTGTCAGGGAGGTCCAATTCACCCCTCCACTTT.

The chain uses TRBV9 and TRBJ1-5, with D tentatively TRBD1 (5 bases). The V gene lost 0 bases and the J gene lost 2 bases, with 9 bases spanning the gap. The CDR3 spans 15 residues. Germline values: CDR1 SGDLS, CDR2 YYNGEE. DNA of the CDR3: TGTGCCAGCAGCGTAGGGGGGGAAGGCAATCAGCCCCAGCATTTT. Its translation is CASSVGGEGNQPQHF.

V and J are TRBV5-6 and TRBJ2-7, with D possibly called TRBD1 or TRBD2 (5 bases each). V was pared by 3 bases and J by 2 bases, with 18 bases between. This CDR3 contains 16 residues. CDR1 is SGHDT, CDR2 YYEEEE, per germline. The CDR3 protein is CASSWRSETGPYEQYF. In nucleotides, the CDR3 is TGTGCCAGCAGCTGGAGGAGCGAGACGGGACCCTACGAGCAGTACTTC.

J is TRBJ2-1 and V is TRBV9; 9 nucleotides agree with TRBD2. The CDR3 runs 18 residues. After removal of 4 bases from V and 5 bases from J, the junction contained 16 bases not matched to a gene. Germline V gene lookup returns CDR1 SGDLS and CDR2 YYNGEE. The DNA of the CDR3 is TGTGCCAGCAGCCCTGGGCTCCTGGGGAGCGGGAGGAACAATGAGCAGTTCTTC. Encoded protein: CASSPGLLGSGRNNEQFF.

The CDR3 here is CASSPTTGEGYTF. The CDR3, as DNA: TGTGCCAGCTCACCAACGACAGGGGAAGGCTACACCTTC. The chain combines TRBV18 with TRBJ1-2; 8 nucleotides align to TRBD1. Germline CDR1 KGHSH, CDR2 LQKENI. The length of the CDR3 is 13 residues. Germline trimming cut 2 bases from V and 8 bases from J; bases unmatched to any gene: 4. The entire variable domain, with the rest obtained from reference TRBV18 and TRBJ1-2, is as follows: NAGVMQNPRHLVRRRGQEARLRCSPMKGHSHVYWYRQLPEEGLKFMVYLQKENIIDESGMPKERFSAEFPKEGPSILRIQQVVRGDSAAYFCASSPTTGEGYTFGSGTRLTVV.

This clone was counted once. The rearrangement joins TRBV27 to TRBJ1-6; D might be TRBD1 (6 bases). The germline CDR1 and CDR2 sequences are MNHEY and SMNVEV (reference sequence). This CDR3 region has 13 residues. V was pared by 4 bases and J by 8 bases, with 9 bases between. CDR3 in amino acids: CASSWDTYSPLHF. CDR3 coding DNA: TGTGCCAGCAGTTGGGACACCTATTCACCCCTCCACTTT.

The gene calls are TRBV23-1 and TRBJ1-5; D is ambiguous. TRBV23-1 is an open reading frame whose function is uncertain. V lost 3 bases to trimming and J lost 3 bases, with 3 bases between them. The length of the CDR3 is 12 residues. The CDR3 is CASSQINQPQHF. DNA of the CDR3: TGCGCCAGCAGTCAGATCAATCAGCCCCAGCATTTT.

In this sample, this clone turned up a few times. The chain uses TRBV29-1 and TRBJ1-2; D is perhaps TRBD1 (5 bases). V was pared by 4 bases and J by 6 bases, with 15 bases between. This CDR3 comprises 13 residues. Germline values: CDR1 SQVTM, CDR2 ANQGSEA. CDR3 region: CSVATTQANGYTF. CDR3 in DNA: TGCAGCGTTGCGACAACACAGGCAAATGGCTACACCTTC. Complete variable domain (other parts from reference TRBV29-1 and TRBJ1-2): SAVISQKPSRDICQRGTSLTIQCQVDSQVTMMFWYRQQPGQSLTLIATANQGSEATYESGFVIDKFPISRPNLTFSTLTVSNMSPEDSSIYLCSVATTQANGYTFGSGTRLTVV.

Here the CDR3 DNA reads TGTGCCAGCAGTTCTCCCTGGCTAGCGGGAACAAACGAGCAGTACTTC. Protein sequence: CASSSPWLAGTNEQYF. This chain links TRBV28 with TRBJ2-7, with 9 bases that match TRBD2. Germline V gene data show CDR1 as MDHEN and CDR2 as SYDVKM. There are 16 residues in the CDR3. Trimming at V came to 4 bases and at J to 5 bases, leaving 12 bases not matched to a gene.

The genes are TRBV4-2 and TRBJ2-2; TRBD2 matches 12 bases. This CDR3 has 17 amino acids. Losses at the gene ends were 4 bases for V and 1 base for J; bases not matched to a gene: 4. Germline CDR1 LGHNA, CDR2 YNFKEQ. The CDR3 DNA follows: TGTGCCAGCAGCCGCAGGACTAGCGGGGAGAACACCGGGGAGCTGTTTTTT. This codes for CASSRRTSGENTGELFF.